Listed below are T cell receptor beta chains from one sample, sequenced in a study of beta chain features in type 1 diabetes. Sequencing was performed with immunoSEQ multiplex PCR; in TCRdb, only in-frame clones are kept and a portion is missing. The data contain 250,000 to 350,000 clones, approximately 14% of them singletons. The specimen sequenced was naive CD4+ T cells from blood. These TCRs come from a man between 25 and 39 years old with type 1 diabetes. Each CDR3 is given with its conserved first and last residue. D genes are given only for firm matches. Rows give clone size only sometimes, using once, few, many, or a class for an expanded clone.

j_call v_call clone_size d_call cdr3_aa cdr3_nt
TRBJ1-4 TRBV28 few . CASSSPQGIGVDVF TGTGCCAGCAGTTCCCCACAGGGAATAGGGGTCGATGTTTTT
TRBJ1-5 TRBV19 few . CASSMGRAAEPQHF TGTGCCAGTAGTATGGGCAGGGCCGCCGAGCCCCAGCATTTT
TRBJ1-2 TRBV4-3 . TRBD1 CASSQAITGGYGYTF TGCGCCAGCAGCCAAGCTATTACAGGGGGTTATGGCTACACCTTC
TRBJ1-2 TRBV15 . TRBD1 CATSRTGNYGYTF TGTGCCACCAGCAGGACAGGGAACTATGGCTACACCTTC
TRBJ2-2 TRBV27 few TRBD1 CASSSGTGNTGELFF TGTGCCAGCAGTTCAGGGACAGGGAACACCGGGGAGCTGTTTTTT
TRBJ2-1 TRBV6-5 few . CAINRVGEQFF TGTGCCATCAACCGGGTTGGTGAGCAGTTCTTC
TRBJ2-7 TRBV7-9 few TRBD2 CASSLGLAVSYEQYF TGTGCCAGCAGCTTAGGCCTAGCGGTCTCCTACGAGCAGTACTTC
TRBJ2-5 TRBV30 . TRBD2 CAWTSGAQETQYF TGTGCCTGGACTAGCGGAGCCCAAGAGACCCAGTACTTC
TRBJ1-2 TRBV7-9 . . CASSYQGGLYGYTF TGTGCCAGCAGCTACCAGGGTGGGCTCTATGGCTACACCTTC
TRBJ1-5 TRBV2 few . CASGTGIRSQHF TGTGCCAGCGGTACAGGGATAAGGTCCCAGCATTTT
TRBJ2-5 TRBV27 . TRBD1 CASSRPSGGKETQYF TGTGCCAGCAGTCGCCCGTCAGGGGGCAAAGAGACCCAGTACTTC
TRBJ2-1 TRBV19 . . CASSPRTEVGSEQFF TGTGCCAGTAGTCCTCGGACCGAGGTGGGGAGTGAGCAGTTCTTC
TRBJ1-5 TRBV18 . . CASSFSSQNDQPQHF TGTGCCAGCTCATTTTCTTCACAGAATGATCAGCCCCAGCATTTT
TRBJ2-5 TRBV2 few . CASSEPGYQETQYF TGTGCCAGCAGTGAACCCGGGTACCAAGAGACCCAGTACTTC
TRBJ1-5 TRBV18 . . CASSEQENQPQHF TGTGCCAGCTCAGAACAGGAAAATCAGCCCCAGCATTTT
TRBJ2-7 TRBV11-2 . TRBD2 CASSRTSGRVLYEQYF TGTGCCAGCAGCAGGACTAGCGGGAGGGTTTTGTACGAGCAGTACTTC
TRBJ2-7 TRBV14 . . CASSQGTVLSYEQYF TGTGCCAGCAGCCAAGGGACAGTCCTCTCCTACGAGCAGTACTTC
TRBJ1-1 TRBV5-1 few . CASSYDSNTEAFF TGCGCCAGCAGCTATGACTCGAACACTGAAGCTTTCTTT
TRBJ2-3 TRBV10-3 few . CAISVSARTDTQYF TGTGCCATCAGTGTTAGCGCGCGCACAGATACGCAGTATTTT
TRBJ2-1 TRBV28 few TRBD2 CASSLSGGQFF TGTGCCAGCAGTTTGTCGGGAGGGCAGTTCTTC
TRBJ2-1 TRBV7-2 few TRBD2 CASSLSGRYYNEQFF TGTGCCAGCAGCCTAAGCGGGAGGTACTACAATGAGCAGTTCTTC
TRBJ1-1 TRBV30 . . CAWALGGQLNTEAFF TGTGCCTGGGCTCTAGGCGGGCAGCTTAACACTGAAGCTTTCTTT
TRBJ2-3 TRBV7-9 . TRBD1 CASSPSWTGLGPDTQYF TGTGCCAGCAGCCCCAGCTGGACAGGGCTTGGCCCGGATACGCAGTATTTT
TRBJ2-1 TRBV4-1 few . CASSPRSASSSYNEQFF TGCGCCAGCAGCCCTAGATCGGCCTCGAGCTCCTACAATGAGCAGTTCTTC
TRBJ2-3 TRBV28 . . CASSRQTDTQYF TGTGCCAGCAGTCGACAGACAGATACGCAGTATTTT